Detailed here is one T cell receptor beta chain. Its specificity is not known. How the authors handled the data: After removing out-of-frame reads, 2 million to 2.5 million distinct TCRbeta sequences remained. Assay used: immunoSEQ multiplex PCR; TCRdb lists only in-frame clones, some missing. The V and J calls and clone size were taken over from that table, and D and trimming were inferred from the DNA. Here the sample spans tens of thousands of clones, roughly 79% being singletons. The CDR3 covers 14 residues. CDR1 and CDR2 from the germline V gene are MDHEN and SYDVKM. The sort gate was single viable CD3+CD4+CD8-CD45RO+ cells for memory CD4+ T cells. This record comes from a study of memory CD4+ T cells and cytomegalovirus serostatus. Background on the study: Healthy Belgian adult donors included about nine CMV-positive and 24 CMV-negative people. Notes on the study in general: CMV serostatus prediction reached median AUC approximately 0.96, or 0.89 with US-trained model.

Sequenced: memory CD4+ T cells from blood. This rearrangement joins TRBV28 to TRBJ2-5; D unclear. The tail of the sequence fits TRBJ2-7 better, so the J call may be wrong. The TCR comes from an adult in good health and CMV-seronegative. The CDR3 DNA sequence: TGTGCCAGCAGTTTGGTCAAGAGCTCCTACGAGCAGTACTTC. Translating gives CASSLVKSSYEQYF.